This record concerns one T cell receptor beta chain sequence. What it recognizes is unknown. The protocol was immunoSEQ multiplex PCR, while the TCRdb copy is restricted to in-frame clones and leaves out a portion. The table lists about 69,000 clones, about 95% of them singletons. Documented time point: recipient sample about 28 days before transplant, after cytoreduction. Blood collection times were about day -28 and days 30, 100, 180 posttransplant. This specimen comes from a study of T cell clonotyping in hematopoietic cell transplantation. The wider study: Recipients' pretransplant samples followed cytoreduction. Overall study findings and caveats: Higher Inverse Simpson Index values in graft donor and pretransplant recipient predicted broader posttransplant TCR diversity. Few recipient clonotypes overlapped donors; over 97% were de novo at given depth.

The CDR3 is 14 amino acids. Looked up from germline, CDR1 is MNHEY and CDR2 is SVGAGI. After removal of 5 bases from V and 7 bases from J, the junction contained 6 bases not matched to a gene. The chain links TRBV6-5 to TRBJ1-4; 8 bases match TRBD1. Here the sequenced sample was peripheral blood mononuclear cells, taken before stem cell transplant. The origin of this receptor is a woman aged 50 to 60 with acute myeloid leukemia. Some clones in this sample may be carry-over from other donors' samples. CDR3 nucleotides: TGTGCCAGCAGTAGGACAGGGCTAGTTGAAAAACTGTTTTTT. This sequence encodes CASSRTGLVEKLFF.